At least ten counts were recorded for the clone carrying this T cell receptor beta chain. Its antigen is not known. This entry is derived from a study of human T cells and chemical hapten exposure. Indicated time point: patch test 1, 2 weeks after DPC sensitization. Specified treatment: therapeutic diphenylcyclopropenone sensitization with weekly scalp DPC. Sample donors consisted of patients with alopecia, aged 18 to 70 years, who were suitable for DPC. In germline, CDR1 is SGHDT, CDR2 YYEEEE. The CDR3 has 12 residues. Trimming cost V 4 bases and J 5 bases, with 7 bases left between them. TCRdb re-called the RACE reads with MiXCR, one entry per CDR3 protein. The sample has about 120,000 distinct CDR3 sequences; 9.5% to 13% are singletons. The study's findings and limits: Those TCRs sitting above 1 in 1000 frequency stayed the same with DPC sensitization. Having alopecia, the donors may differ immunologically from healthy people.

The clonotype originates from a woman in her forties or fifties with alopecia areata. Some clones in this sample may be carry-over from other donors' samples. The gene calls are TRBV5-6 and TRBJ2-1; D gene uncertain. The sample here was whole blood, taken in connection with sensitization to the hapten diphenylcyclopropenone (DPC). The DNA for the CDR3 is TGTGCCAGCAGCCGGACCGACAATGAGCAGTTCTTC. Encoded protein: CASSRTDNEQFF.